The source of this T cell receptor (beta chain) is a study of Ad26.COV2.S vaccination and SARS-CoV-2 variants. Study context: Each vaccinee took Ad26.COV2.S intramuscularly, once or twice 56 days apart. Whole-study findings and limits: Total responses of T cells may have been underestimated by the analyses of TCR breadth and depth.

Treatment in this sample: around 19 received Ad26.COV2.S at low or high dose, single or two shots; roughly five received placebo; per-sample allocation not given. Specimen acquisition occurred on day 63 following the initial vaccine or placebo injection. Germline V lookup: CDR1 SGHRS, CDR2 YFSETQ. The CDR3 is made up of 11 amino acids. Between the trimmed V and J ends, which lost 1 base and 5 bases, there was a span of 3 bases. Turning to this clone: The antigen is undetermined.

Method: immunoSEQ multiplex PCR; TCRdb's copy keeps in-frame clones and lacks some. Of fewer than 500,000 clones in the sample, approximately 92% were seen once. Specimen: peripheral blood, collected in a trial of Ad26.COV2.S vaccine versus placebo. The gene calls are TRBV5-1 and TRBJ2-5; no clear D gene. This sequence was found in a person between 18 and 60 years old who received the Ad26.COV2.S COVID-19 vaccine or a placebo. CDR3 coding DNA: TGCGCCAGCAGCTTGACGGAGACCCAGTACTTC. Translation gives CASSLTETQYF.